The entry below describes one TCR beta chain. Its cognate antigen is unknown. J was trimmed by 3 bases and V by 1 base; bases with no gene match: 7. The CDR3 spans 15 residues. Germline lookup yields CDR1 DFQATT and CDR2 SNEGSKA (reference sequence). Next came a second PCR, run for about 7 to 12 cycles, which used a sample-barcoded 5' primer along with a J-beta primer mix. TCRdb recomputed calls from the 5' RACE reads with MiXCR, one row per CDR3 protein. The sample includes some 760,000 distinct CDR3 sequences, 25% seen only once; the top ten take more than 7.5%. The sample belongs to a study of blood T cells in healthy people across ages. Study as a whole: Researchers report that template switching captured about one barcoded beta molecule per two T cells.

Study-wide findings and caveats: Researchers deemed the diversity estimates from one million T cells underestimates. A roughly linear fall in TCR beta diversity per million T cells was seen with increasing age.

The same data also contributed to another study, on T cells of mothers and their children.

This receptor was identified in a boy younger than 18 in good health. The sequencing input was blood. This chain uses TRBV20-1 with TRBJ2-3; 7 positions match TRBD2. The CDR3 region is CSARGASGRTDTQYF. DNA for the CDR3: TGCAGTGCTAGAGGGGCTAGCGGACGAACAGATACGCAGTATTTT.